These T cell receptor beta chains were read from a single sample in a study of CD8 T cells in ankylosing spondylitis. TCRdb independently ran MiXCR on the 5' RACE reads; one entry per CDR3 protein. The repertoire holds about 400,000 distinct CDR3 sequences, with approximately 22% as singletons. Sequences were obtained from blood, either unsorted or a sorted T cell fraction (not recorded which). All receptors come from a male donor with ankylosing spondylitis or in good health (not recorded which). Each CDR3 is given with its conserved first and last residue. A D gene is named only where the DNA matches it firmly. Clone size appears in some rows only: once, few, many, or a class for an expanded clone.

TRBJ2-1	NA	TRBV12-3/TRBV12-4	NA	TGTGCCAGCAGTTTCCAGGGGTTGAGCAATGAGCAGTTCTTC	CASSFQGLSNEQFF
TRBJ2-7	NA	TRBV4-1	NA	TGCGCCAGCAGCCAAGAAGCGCGTTTACCTTCCTACGAGCAGTACTTC	CASSQEARLPSYEQYF
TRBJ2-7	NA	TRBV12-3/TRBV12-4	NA	TGTGCCAGCAGTTTAGCGGGAGCCAACGAGCAGTACTTC	CASSLAGANEQYF
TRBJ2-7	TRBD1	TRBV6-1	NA	TGTGCCAGCAGGGACAGGGCGAACTCCTACGAGCAGTACTTC	CASRDRANSYEQYF
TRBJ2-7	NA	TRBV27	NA	TGTGCCAGCAGTTACGGACCGGGATACTACGAGCAGTACTTC	CASSYGPGYYEQYF
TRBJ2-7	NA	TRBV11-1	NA	TGTGCCAGCAGCGGCAGTGTCGGCGTGTACGGGGCCAGATACGAGCAGTACTTC	CASSGSVGVYGARYEQYF
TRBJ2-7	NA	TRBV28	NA	TGTGCCAGCACCATCAGTGGGCAGGGGGGAAACGAGCAGTACTTC	CASTISGQGGNEQYF
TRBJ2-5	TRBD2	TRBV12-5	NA	TGTGCTAGTGGTTGGGGGACTAGCGGGAGCCAGTACTTC	CASGWGTSGSQYF
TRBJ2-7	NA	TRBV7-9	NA	TGTGCCAGCAGCTTTGTGGGAGACCACGAGCAGTACTTC	CASSFVGDHEQYF
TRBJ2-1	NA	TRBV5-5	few	TGTGCCAGCAGCTTGGCCAAGTTCAGTGAGCAGTTCTTC	CASSLAKFSEQFF
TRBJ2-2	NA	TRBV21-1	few	TGTGCCGGCGGGACAGGGGGACGTAGAAGGGCCGGGGAGCTGTTTTTT	CAGGTGGRRRAGELFF
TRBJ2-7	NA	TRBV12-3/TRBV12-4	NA	TGTGCCAGCAGTTTGGGCTCCGACGAGCAGTACTTC	CASSLGSDEQYF
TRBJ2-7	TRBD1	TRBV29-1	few	TGCAGCGTTGAAGATGACCTCGGGACAGGGGGTAGCCACGAGCAGTACTTC	CSVEDDLGTGGSHEQYF
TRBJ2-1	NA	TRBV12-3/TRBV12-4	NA	TGTGCCAGCAGTTTCTTCTTGGACAGTCCCTATACTGAGCAGTTCTTC	CASSFFLDSPYTEQFF
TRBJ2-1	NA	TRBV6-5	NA	TGTGCCAGCAGTTACTCGATGGAGGTATACAATGAGCAGTTCTTC	CASSYSMEVYNEQFF
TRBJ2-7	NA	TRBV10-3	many	TGTGCCATCAGTGAGTCGTTAGGGTCTGTTTTCTCCGAGCAGTACTTC	CAISESLGSVFSEQYF
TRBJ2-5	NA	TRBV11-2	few	TGTGCCAGCAGCTTTAAGGGCGAGACCCAGTACTTC	CASSFKGETQYF